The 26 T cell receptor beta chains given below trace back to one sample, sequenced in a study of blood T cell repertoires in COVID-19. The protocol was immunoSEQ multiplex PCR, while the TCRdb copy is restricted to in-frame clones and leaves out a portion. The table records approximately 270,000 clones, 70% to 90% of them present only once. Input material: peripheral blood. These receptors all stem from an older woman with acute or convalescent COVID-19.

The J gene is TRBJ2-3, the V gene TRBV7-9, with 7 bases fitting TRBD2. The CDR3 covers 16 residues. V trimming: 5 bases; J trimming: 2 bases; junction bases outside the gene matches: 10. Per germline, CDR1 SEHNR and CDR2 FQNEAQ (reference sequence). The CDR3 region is CASSPTGGLHTDTQYF. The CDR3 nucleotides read TGTGCCAGCAGCCCGACGGGGGGACTGCACACAGATACGCAGTATTTT.

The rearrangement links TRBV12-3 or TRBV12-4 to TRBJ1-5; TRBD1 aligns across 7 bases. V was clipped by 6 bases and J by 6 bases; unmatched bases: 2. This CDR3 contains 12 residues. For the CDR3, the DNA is TGTGCCAGCAGAACAGGGGCTCAGCCCCAGCATTTT. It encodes CASRTGAQPQHF.

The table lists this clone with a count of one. The CDR3 sequence is CASSFSGTALSPLHF. DNA of the CDR3: TGCGCCAGCAGCTTTAGCGGGACAGCGCTTTCACCCCTCCACTTT. The J gene is TRBJ1-6, the V gene TRBV5-1, with TRBD1 identical over 7 bases. J was trimmed by 9 bases and V by 2 bases; bases with no gene match: 8. The V gene's germline CDR1 is SGHRS and CDR2 YFSETQ. There are 15 residues in the CDR3.

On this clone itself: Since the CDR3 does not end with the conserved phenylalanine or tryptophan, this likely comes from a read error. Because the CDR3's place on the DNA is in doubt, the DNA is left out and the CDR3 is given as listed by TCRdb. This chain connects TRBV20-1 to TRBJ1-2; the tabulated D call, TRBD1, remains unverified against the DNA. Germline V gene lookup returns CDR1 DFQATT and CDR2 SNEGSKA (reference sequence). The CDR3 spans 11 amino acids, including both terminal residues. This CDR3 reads CSAITTGGIGS.

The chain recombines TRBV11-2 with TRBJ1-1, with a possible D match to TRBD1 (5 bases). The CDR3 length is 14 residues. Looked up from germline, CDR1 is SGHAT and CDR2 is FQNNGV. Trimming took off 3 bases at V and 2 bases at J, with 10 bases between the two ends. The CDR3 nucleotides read TGTGCCAGCAGCTTGTCGGGGGGTAACACTGAAGCTTTCTTT. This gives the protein CASSLSGGNTEAFF.

The CDR3, as DNA: TGCGCCAGCAGCTTCTCACAGGGTGACGCTTTCTTT. As protein: CASSFSQGDAFF. The chain links TRBV5-1 to TRBJ1-1, with TRBD1 as a possible D gene (6 bases). Trimming shortened V by 2 bases and J by 11 bases, and 13 bases separated the two germline ends. Per the germline V gene, CDR1 is SGHRS and CDR2 is YFSETQ. The CDR3 loop spans 12 amino acids.

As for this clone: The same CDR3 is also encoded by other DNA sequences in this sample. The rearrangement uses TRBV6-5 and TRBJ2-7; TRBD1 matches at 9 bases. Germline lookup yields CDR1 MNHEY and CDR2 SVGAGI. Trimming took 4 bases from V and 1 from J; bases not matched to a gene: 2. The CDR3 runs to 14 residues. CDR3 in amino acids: CASSSGTGSYEQYF. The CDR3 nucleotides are TGTGCCAGCAGTTCCGGGACAGGGTCCTACGAGCAGTACTTC.

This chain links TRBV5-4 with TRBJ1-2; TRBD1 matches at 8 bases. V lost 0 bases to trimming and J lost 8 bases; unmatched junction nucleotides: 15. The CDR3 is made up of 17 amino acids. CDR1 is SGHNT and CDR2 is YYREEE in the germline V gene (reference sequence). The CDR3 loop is CASSLVPGQVRGVGYTF. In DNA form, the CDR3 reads TGTGCCAGCAGCTTGGTGCCGGGACAGGTCCGAGGTGTAGGCTACACCTTC. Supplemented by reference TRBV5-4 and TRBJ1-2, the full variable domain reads ETGVTQSPTHLIKTRGQQVTLRCSSQSGHNTVSWYQQALGQGPQFIFQYYREEENGRGNFPPRFSGLQFPNYSSELNVNALELDDSALYLCASSLVPGQVRGVGYTFGSGTRLTVV.

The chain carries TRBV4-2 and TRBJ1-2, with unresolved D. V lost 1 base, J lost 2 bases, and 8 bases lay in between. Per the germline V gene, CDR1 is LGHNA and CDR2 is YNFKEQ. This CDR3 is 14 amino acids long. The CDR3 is CASSQGSVNYGYTF. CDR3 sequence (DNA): TGTGCCAGCAGCCAAGGGTCGGTGAACTATGGCTACACCTTC.

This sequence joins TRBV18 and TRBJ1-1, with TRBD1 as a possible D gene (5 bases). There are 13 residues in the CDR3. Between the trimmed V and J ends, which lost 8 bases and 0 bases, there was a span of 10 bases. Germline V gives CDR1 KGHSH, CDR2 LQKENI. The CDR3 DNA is TGTGCCAGCGCGACAGAATTGAACACTGAAGCTTTCTTT. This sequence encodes CASATELNTEAFF. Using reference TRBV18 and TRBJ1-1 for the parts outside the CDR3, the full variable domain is NAGVMQNPRHLVRRRGQEARLRCSPMKGHSHVYWYRQLPEEGLKFMVYLQKENIIDESGMPKERFSAEFPKEGPSILRIQQVVRGDSAAYFCASATELNTEAFFGQGTRLTVV.

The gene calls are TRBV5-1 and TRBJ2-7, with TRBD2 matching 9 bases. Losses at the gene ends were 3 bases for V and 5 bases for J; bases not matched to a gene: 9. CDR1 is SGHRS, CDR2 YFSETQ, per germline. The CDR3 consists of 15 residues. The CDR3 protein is CASSWNLAGMDEQYF. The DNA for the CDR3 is TGCGCCAGCAGCTGGAACCTAGCGGGGATGGACGAGCAGTACTTC.

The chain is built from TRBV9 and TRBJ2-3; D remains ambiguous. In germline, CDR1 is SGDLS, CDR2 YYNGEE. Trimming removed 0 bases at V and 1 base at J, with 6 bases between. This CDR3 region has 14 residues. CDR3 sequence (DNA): TGTGCCAGCAGCGTAGATGCGGGCACAGATACGCAGTATTTT. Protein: CASSVDAGTDTQYF.

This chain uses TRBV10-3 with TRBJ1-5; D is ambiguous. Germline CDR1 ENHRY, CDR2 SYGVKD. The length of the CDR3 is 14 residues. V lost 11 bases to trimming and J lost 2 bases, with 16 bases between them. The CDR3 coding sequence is TGTGCCTGCCGCTCCCCCGGAGGCAATCAGCCCCAGCATTTT. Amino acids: CACRSPGGNQPQHF.

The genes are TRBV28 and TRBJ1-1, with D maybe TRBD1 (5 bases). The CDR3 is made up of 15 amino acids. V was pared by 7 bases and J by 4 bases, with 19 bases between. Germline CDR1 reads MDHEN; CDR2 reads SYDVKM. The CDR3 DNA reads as TGTGCCAGCACCTTCTTTGTTGGGGGAGGCACTGAAGCTTTCTTT. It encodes CASTFFVGGGTEAFF.

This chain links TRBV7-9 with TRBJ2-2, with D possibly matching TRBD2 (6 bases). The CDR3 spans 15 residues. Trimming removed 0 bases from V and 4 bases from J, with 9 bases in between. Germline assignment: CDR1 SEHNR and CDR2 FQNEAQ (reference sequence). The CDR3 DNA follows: TGTGCCAGCAGCTTAGCGGGACTTCTCACCGGGGAGCTGTTTTTT. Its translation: CASSLAGLLTGELFF.

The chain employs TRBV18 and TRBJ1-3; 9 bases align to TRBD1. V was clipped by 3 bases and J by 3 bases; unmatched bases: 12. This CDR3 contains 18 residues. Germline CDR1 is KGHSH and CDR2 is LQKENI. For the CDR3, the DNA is TGTGCCAGCTCACCGAACACCGGGACAGGGTTCGGTGGAAACACCATATATTTT. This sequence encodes CASSPNTGTGFGGNTIYF. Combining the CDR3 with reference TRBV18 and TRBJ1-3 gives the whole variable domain NAGVMQNPRHLVRRRGQEARLRCSPMKGHSHVYWYRQLPEEGLKFMVYLQKENIIDESGMPKERFSAEFPKEGPSILRIQQVVRGDSAAYFCASSPNTGTGFGGNTIYFGEGSWLTVV.

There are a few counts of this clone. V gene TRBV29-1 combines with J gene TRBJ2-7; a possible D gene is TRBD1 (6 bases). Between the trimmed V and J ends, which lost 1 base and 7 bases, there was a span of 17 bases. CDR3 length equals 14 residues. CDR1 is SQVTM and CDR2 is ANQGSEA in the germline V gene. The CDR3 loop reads CSVEGGTQGGEQYF. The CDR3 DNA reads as TGCAGCGTTGAAGGGGGGACACAGGGTGGAGAGCAGTACTTC.

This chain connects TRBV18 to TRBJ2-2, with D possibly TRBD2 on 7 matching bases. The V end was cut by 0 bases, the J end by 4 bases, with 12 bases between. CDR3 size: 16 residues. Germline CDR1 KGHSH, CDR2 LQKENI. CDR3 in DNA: TGTGCCAGCTCACCACCAATCGCGGGGGCCACCGGGGAGCTGTTTTTT. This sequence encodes CASSPPIAGATGELFF.

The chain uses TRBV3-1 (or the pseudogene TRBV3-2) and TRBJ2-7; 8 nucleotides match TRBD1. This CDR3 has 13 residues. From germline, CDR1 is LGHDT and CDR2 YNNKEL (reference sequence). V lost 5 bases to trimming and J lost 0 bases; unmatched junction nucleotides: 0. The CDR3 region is CASSGTGSYEQYF. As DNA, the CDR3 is TGTGCCAGCAGCGGGACAGGCTCCTACGAGCAGTACTTC.

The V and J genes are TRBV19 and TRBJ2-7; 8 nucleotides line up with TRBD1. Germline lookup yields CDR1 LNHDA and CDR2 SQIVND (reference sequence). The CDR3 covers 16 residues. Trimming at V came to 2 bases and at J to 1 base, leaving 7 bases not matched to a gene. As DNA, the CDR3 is TGTGCCAGTAGTATAACCCAGGGGGCTCGGTCCTACGAGCAGTACTTC. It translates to CASSITQGARSYEQYF.

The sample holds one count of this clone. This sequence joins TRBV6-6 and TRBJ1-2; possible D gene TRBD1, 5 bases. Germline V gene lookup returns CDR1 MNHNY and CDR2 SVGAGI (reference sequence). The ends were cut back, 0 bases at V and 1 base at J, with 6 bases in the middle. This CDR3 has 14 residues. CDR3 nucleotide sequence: TGTGCCAGCAGTTACTCAGGGGATAACTATGGCTACACCTTC. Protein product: CASSYSGDNYGYTF.

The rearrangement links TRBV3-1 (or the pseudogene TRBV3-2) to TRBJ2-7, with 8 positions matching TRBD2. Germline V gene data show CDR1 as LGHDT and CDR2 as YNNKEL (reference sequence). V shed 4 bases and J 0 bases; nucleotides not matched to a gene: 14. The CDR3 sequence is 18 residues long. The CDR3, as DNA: TGTGCCAGCAGCCGGCCCGCGGGGCCCGGGACTAGCTCCTACGAGCAGTACTTC. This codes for CASSRPAGPGTSSYEQYF.

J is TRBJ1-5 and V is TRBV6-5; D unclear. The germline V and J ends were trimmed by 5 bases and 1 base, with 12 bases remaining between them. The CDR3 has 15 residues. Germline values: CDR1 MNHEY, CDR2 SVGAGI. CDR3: CASSRRAGSNQPQHF. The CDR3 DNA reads TGTGCCAGCAGTAGGAGGGCCGGGAGCAATCAGCCCCAGCATTTT.

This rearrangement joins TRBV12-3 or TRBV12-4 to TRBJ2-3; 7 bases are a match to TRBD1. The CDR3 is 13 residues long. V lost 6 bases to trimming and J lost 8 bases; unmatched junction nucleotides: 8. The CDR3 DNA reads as TGTGCCAGCAGCCTACAGGGGCAGGGTACGCAGTATTTT. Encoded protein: CASSLQGQGTQYF.

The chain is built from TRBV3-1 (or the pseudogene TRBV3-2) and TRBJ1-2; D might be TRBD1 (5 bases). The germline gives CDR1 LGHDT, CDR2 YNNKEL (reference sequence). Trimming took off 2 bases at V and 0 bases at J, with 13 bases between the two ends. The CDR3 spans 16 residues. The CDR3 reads CASSQWAGYANYGYTF. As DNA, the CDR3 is TGTGCCAGCAGCCAATGGGCAGGGTATGCTAACTATGGCTACACCTTC.

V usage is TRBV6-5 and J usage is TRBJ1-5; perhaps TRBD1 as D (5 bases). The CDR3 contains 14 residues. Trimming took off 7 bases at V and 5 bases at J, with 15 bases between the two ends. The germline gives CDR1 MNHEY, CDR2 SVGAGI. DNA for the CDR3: TGTGCCAGCACCCTCCGGGGGGGAGATCAGCCCCAGCATTTT. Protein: CASTLRGGDQPQHF.